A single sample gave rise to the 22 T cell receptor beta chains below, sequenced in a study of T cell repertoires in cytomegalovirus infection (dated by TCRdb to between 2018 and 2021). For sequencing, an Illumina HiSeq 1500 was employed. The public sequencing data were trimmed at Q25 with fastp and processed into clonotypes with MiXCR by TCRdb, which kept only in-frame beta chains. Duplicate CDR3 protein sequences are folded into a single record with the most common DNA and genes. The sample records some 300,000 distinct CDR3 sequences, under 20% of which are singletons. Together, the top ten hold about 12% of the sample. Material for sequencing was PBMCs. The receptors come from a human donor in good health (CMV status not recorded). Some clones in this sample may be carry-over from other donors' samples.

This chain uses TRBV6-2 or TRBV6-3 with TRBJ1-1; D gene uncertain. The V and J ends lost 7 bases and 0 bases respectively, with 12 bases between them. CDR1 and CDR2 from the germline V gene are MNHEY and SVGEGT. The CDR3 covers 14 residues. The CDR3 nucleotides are TGTGCCAGCACCCGGGCGGCAATGAACACTGAAGCTTTCTTT. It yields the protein CASTRAAMNTEAFF.

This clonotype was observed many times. DNA for the CDR3: TGTGCCAGCAGCCCCAACACAGGGGGGGTTAATGAAAAACTGTTTTTT. This gives the protein CASSPNTGGVNEKLFF. The chain links TRBV7-2 to TRBJ1-4; 8 bases align to TRBD1. The CDR3 runs to 16 residues. The germline V gene has CDR1 SGHTA and CDR2 FQGNSA. J was trimmed by 4 bases and V by 5 bases; bases with no gene match: 9. Full variable domain (rest looked up from reference TRBV7-2 and TRBJ1-4): GAGVSQSPSNKVTEKGKDVELRCDPISGHTALYWYRQSLGQGLEFLIYFQGNSAPDKSGLPSDRFSAERTGGSVSTLTIQRTQQEDSAVYLCASSPNTGGVNEKLFFGSGTQLSVL.

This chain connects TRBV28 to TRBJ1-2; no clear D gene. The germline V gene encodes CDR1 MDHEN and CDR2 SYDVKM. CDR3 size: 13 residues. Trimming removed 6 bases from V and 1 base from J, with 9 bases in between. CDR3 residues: CASSFGLNYGYTF. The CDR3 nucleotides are TGTGCCAGCAGCTTCGGACTTAACTATGGCTACACCTTC.

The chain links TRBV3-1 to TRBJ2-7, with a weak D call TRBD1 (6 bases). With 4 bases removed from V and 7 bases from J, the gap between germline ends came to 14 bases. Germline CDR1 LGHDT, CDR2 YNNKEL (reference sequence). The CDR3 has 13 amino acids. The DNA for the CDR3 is TGTGCCAGCAGCCTTCGGACAGACGGGGAGCAGTACTTC. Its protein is CASSLRTDGEQYF.

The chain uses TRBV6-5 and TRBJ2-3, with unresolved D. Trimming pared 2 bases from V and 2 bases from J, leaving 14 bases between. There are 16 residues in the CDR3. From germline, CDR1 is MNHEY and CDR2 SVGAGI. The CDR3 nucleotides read TGTGCCAGCAGTTACAACTCCGAGGATCCCACAGATACGCAGTATTTT. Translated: CASSYNSEDPTDTQYF.

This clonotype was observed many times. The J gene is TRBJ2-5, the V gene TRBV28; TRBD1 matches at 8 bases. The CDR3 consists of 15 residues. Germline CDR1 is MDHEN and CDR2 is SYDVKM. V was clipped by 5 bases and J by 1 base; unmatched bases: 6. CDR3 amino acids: CASSRQGSVQETQYF. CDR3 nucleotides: TGTGCCAGCAGTAGACAGGGGTCAGTCCAAGAGACCCAGTACTTC.

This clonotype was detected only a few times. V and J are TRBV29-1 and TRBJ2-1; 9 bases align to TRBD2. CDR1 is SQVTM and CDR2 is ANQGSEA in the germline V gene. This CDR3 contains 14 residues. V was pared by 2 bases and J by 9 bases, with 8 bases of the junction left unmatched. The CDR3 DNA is TGCAGCGTTGAATCTACGCGGGGGGGCACTGAGCAGTTCTTC. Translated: CSVESTRGGTEQFF.

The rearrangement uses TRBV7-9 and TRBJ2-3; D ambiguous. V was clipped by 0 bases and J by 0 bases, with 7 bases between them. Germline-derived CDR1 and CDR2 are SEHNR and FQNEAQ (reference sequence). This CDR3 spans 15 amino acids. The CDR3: CASSLAWRSTDTQYF. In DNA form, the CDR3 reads TGTGCCAGCAGCTTAGCTTGGCGGAGCACAGATACGCAGTATTTT.

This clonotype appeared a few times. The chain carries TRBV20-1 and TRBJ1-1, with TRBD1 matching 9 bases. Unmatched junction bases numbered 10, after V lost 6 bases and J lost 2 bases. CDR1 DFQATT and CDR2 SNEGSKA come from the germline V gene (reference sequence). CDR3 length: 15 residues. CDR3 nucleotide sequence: TGCAGTGCAAGTGAAAAACAGGGGGCAAACACTGAAGCTTTCTTT. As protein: CSASEKQGANTEAFF.

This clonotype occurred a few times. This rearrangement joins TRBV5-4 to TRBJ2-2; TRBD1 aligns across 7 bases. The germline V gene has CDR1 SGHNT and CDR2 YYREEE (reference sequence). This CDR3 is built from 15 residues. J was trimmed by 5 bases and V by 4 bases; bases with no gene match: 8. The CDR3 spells CASSIGTAGTGELFF. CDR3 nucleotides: TGTGCCAGCAGCATAGGGACAGCCGGTACCGGGGAGCTGTTTTTT.

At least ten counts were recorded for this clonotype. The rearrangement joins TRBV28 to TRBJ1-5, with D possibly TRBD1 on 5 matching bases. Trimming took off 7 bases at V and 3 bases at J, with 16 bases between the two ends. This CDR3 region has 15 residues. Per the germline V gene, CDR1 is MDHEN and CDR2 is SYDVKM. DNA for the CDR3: TGTGCCAGCACCCTGGGGGGGGAGCTCAATCAGCCCCAGCATTTT. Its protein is CASTLGGELNQPQHF. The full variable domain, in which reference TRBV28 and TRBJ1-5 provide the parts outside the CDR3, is DVKVTQSSRYLVKRTGEKVFLECVQDMDHENMFWYRQDPGLGLRLIYFSYDVKMKEKGDIPEGYSVSREKKERFSLILESASTNQTSMYLCASTLGGELNQPQHFGDGTRLSIL.

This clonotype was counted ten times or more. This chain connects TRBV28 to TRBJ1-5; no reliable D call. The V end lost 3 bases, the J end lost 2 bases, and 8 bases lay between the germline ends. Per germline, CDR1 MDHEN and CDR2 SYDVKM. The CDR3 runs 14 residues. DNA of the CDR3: TGTGCCAGCAGTTTGGCCGGGGGCAATCAGCCCCAGCATTTT. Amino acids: CASSLAGGNQPQHF. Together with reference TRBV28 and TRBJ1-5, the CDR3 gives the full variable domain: DVKVTQSSRYLVKRTGEKVFLECVQDMDHENMFWYRQDPGLGLRLIYFSYDVKMKEKGDIPEGYSVSREKKERFSLILESASTNQTSMYLCASSLAGGNQPQHFGDGTRLSIL.

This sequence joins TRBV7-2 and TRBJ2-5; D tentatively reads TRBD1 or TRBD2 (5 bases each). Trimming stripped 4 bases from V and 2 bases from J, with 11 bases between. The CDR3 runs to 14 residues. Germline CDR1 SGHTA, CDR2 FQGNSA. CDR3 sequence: CASSSPGRQETQYF. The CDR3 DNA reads TGTGCCAGCAGCTCGCCGGGACGGCAAGAGACCCAGTACTTC.

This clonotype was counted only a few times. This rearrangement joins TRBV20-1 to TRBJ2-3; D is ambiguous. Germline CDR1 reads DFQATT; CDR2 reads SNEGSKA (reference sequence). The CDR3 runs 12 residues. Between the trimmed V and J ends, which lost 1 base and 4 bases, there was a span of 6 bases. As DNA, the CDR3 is TGCAGTGCTAGAGTGATGGCAGATACGCAGTATTTT. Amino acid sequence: CSARVMADTQYF.

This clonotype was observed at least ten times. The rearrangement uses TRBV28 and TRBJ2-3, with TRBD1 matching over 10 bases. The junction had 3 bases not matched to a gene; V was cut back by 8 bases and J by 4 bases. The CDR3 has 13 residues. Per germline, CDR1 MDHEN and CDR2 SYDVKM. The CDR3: CASGTGVPDTQYF. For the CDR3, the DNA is TGTGCCAGCGGGACAGGGGTCCCAGATACGCAGTATTTT.

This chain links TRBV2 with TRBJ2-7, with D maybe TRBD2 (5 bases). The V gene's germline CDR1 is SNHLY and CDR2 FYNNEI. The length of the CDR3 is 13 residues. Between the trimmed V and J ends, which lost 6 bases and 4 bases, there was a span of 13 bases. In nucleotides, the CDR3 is TGTGCCAGCAGGGACTGGTCTTTATACGAGCAGTACTTC. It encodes CASRDWSLYEQYF.

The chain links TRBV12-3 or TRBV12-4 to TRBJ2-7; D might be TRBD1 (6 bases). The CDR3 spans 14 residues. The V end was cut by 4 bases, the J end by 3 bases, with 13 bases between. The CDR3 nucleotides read TGTGCCAGCAGTTCGGCAGGGGTGAACTACGAGCAGTACTTC. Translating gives CASSSAGVNYEQYF.

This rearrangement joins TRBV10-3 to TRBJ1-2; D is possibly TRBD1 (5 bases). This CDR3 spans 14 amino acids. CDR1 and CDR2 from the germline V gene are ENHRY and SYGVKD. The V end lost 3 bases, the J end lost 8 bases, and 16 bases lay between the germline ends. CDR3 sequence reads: CAISENRDVRGYTF. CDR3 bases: TGTGCCATCAGTGAAAACCGGGACGTAAGAGGCTACACCTTC.

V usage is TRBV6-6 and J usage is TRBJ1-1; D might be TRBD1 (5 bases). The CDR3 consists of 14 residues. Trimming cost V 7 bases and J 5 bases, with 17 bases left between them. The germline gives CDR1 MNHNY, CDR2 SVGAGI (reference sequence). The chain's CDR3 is CASNLDSFGTEAFF. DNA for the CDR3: TGTGCCAGCAACCTTGACAGTTTTGGAACTGAAGCTTTCTTT.

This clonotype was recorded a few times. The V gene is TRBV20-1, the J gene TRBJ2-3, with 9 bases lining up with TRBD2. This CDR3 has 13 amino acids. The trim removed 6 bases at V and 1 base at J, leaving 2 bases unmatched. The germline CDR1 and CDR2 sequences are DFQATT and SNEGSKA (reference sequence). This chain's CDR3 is CSAGGGGTDTQYF. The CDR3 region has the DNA TGCAGTGCCGGCGGGGGGGGCACAGATACGCAGTATTTT.

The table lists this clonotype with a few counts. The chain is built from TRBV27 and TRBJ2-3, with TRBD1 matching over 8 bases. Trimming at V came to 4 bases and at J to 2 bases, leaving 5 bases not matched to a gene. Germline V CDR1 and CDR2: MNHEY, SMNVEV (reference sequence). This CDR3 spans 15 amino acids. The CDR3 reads CASSSGQAHTDTQYF. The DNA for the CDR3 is TGTGCCAGCAGTTCGGGACAGGCCCACACAGATACGCAGTATTTT.

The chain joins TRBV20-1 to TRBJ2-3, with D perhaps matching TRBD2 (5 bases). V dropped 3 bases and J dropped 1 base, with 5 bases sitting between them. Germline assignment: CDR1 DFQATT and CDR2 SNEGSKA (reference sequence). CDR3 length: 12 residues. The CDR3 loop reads CSASGGTDTQYF. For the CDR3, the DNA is TGCAGTGCTAGCGGGGGCACAGATACGCAGTATTTT.